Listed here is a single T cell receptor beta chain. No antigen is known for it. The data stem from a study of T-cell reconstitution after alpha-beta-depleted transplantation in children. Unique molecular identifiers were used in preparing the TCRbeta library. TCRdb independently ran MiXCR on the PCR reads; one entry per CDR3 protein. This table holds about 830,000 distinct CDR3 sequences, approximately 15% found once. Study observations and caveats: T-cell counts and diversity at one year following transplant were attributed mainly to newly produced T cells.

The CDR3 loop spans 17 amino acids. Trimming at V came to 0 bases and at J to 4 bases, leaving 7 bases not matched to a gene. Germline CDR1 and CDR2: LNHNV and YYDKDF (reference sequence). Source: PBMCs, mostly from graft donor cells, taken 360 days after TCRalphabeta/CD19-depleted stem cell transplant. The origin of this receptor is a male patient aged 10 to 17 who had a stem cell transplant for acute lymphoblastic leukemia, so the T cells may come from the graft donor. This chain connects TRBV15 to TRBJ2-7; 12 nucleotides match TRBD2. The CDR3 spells CATSRDPGLAGGYEQYF. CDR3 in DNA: TGTGCCACCAGCAGAGATCCTGGCCTAGCGGGAGGGTACGAGCAGTACTTC.